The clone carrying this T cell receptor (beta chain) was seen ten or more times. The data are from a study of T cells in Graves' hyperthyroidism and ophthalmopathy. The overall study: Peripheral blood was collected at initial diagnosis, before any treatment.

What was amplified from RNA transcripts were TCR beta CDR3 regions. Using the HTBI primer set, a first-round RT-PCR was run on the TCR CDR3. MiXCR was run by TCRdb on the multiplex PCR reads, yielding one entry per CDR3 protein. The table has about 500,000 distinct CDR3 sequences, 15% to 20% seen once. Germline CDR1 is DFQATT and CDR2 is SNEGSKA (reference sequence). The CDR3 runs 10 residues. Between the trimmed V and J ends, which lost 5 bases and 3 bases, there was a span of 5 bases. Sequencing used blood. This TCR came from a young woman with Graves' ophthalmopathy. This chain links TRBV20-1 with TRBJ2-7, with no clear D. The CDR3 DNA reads TGCAGTGCTGGGCACTACGAGCAGTACTTC. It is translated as CSAGHYEQYF.